This T cell receptor beta chain is drawn from a study of T cell changes during pregnancy in multiple sclerosis. Only in-frame clones appear in the TCRdb table, and some are missing; sequencing was by immunoSEQ multiplex PCR. Among approximately 8,500 clones listed, about 89% were seen once. The sequences come from CD8+ T cells from peripheral blood mononuclear cells, collected in the first trimester of pregnancy. This clonotype was obtained from a female donor in good health, enrolled as a control in a pregnancy study.

The CDR3 sequence: CASSYGEENTEAFF. In DNA form, the CDR3 reads TGTGCCAGCAGTTACGGCGAGGAGAACACTGAAGCTTTCTTT. This chain links TRBV6-5 with TRBJ1-1, with unresolved D. Between the trimmed V and J ends, which lost 2 bases and 1 base, there was a span of 8 bases. The germline CDR1 and CDR2 sequences are MNHEY and SVGAGI. The CDR3 is 14 amino acids.